These 8 T cell receptor beta chains were all obtained from the same sample, sequenced in a study of blood T cell repertoires in COVID-19. Here immunoSEQ multiplex PCR was the method, and the copy in TCRdb shows in-frame clones only, minus some. Here the sample spans roughly 200,000 clones, 85% being singletons. Source material: PBMCs or T cells enriched from blood (not recorded which). These receptors were collected from a man aged 35 to 55 who had recovered from COVID-19.

This clone was counted between two and nine times. The chain is built from TRBV9 and TRBJ1-2; the D gene is possibly TRBD1 (6 bases). V lost 0 bases and J 7 bases, leaving 13 bases between the germline ends. The CDR3 consists of 14 residues. CDR1 and CDR2 from the germline V gene are SGDLS and YYNGEE. The CDR3 DNA reads TGTGCCAGCAGCGTAGCGAGGGCAGGGGTTGGCTACACCTTC. Translation gives CASSVARAGVGYTF.

Only a few counts were recorded for this clone. V is TRBV6-5 and J is TRBJ2-1, with a possible D match to TRBD2 (5 bases). Germline values: CDR1 MNHEY, CDR2 SVGAGI. CDR3 length: 13 residues. V was clipped by 2 bases and J by 10 bases, with 12 bases between them. In DNA form, the CDR3 reads TGTGCCAGCAGTTACGGAGGTCCCTCGGAGCAGTTCTTC. This sequence encodes CASSYGGPSEQFF.

This chain links TRBV6-2 or TRBV6-3 with TRBJ2-5; 13 bases align to TRBD2. This CDR3 is built from 19 residues. Germline CDR1 reads MNHEY; CDR2 reads SVGEGT. Unmatched junction bases numbered 9, after V lost 2 bases and J lost 0 bases. CDR3 sequence reads: CASSYPTSGRNLDQETQYF. In DNA, the CDR3 is TGTGCCAGCAGTTACCCGACTAGCGGGAGGAATTTGGACCAAGAGACCCAGTACTTC.

This chain joins TRBV19 and TRBJ1-1; no clear D gene. Germline V lookup: CDR1 LNHDA, CDR2 SQIVND (reference sequence). This CDR3 has 12 residues. V shed 5 bases and J shed 4 bases, with 8 bases lying between them. CDR3 loop: CASSPLGTEAFF. The DNA of the CDR3 is TGTGCCAGTAGTCCCCTCGGCACTGAAGCTTTCTTT.

This chain links TRBV28 with TRBJ1-1; D possibly corresponds to TRBD1 (6 bases). Trimming left V 5 bases short and J 6 bases short, with 16 bases between. Germline CDR1 MDHEN, CDR2 SYDVKM. The CDR3 runs 14 residues. This CDR3 is CASSHQTGYPEAFF. The CDR3 coding sequence is TGTGCCAGCAGTCATCAAACAGGGTACCCTGAAGCTTTCTTT.

This clone was counted a few times. V and J are TRBV28 and TRBJ2-7, with a tentative D call TRBD1 (6 bases). CDR3 length equals 14 residues. Looked up from germline, CDR1 is MDHEN and CDR2 is SYDVKM. The V end lost 6 bases, the J end lost 1 base, and 13 bases lay between the germline ends. CDR3 in DNA: TGTGCCAGCAGCCTTACAGGGATTTCCTACGAGCAGTACTTC. Residues: CASSLTGISYEQYF.

The chain recombines TRBV7-3 with TRBJ2-2; TRBD2 matches at 11 bases. Per germline, CDR1 SGHTA and CDR2 FQGTGA. The trim removed 5 bases at V and 3 bases at J, leaving 17 bases unmatched. CDR3 length: 20 amino acids. The CDR3 loop reads CASSPRRFSGRAYDTGELFF. CDR3 in DNA: TGTGCCAGCAGCCCCAGACGATTTAGCGGGAGGGCCTATGACACCGGGGAGCTGTTTTTT.

The chain uses TRBV24-1 and TRBJ2-1, with TRBD2 matching 10 bases. V lost 3 bases, J lost 6 bases, and 4 bases stayed unmatched. This CDR3 is 15 amino acids long. The germline CDR1 and CDR2 sequences are KGHDR and SFDVKD. The CDR3 nucleotides are TGTGCCACCAGTGATCCCAGGACTAGCGGCAATGAGCAGTTCTTC. As protein: CATSDPRTSGNEQFF.